This T cell receptor beta chain was identified during a study of glioma-infiltrating T cells. Findings and caveats of the study: CDR3 overlap between tissue and blood was very small. Tissue-blood divergence was below expectation in non-neoplastic patients, above in gliomas.

Of note for this clonotype: Antigen: not known. A junction end diverges from the germline sequence, so it may reflect a read error.

Using RNA template, CDR3s of TCR alpha and beta were amplified with iRepertoire arm-PCR. Tissue mRNA or PBMC total RNA, roughly 90-450 ng, went into one-step reverse transcription and amplification. MiXCR, applied by TCRdb to the multiplex PCR reads, yields one record per CDR3 protein. The sample has approximately 100,000 distinct CDR3 sequences, approximately 28% seen once. CDR1 is KGHDR and CDR2 is SFDVKD in the germline V gene. This CDR3 comprises 14 residues. This TCR was recovered from a human donor with low-grade glioma or glioblastoma, undergoing nonglioma brain surgery, or in good health (not recorded which). The specimen was glioma tissue, nonneoplastic brain tissue, or PBMCs (not recorded which). The chain joins TRBV24-1 to TRBJ1-5; perhaps TRBD1 as D (5 bases). CDR3 in DNA: TGTGCCACCAGTGCAGGGCAGCTAAATCAGCCCAAGCATTTT. Translated: CATSAGQLNQPKHF.